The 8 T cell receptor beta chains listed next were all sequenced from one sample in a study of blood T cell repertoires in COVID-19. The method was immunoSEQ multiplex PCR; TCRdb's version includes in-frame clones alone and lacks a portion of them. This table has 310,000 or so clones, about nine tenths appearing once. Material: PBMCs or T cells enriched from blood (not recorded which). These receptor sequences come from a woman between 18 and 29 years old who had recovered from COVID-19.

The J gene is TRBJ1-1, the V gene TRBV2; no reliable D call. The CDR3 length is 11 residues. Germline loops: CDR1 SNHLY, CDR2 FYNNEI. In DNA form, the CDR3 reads TGTGTATCGGGAGTTGAGACTGAAGCTTTCTTT. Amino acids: CVSGVETEAFF.

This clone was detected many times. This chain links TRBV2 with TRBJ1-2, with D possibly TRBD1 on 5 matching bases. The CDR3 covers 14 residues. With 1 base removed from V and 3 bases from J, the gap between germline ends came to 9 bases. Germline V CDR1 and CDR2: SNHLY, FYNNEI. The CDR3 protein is CASSEGGADYGYTF. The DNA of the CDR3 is TGTGCCAGCAGTGAAGGGGGCGCTGACTATGGCTACACCTTC.

CDR3 residues: CASSLNGAGVDGYTF. Here the CDR3 DNA reads TGTGCCAGCAGTTTAAACGGGGCGGGGGTCGATGGCTACACCTTC. The chain recombines TRBV27 with TRBJ1-2; perhaps TRBD1 as D (5 bases). This CDR3 has 15 residues. Germline CDR1 MNHEY, CDR2 SMNVEV (reference sequence). V was clipped by 2 bases and J by 6 bases, with 16 bases between them.

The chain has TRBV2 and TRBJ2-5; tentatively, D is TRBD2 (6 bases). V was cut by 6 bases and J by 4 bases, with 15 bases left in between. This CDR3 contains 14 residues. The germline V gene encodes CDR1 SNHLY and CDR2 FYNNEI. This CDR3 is CASRGDSVGETQYF. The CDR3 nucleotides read TGTGCCAGCAGAGGGGACTCCGTTGGAGAGACCCAGTACTTC. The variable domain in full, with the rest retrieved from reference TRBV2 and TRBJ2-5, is EPEVTQTPSHQVTQMGQEVILRCVPISNHLYFYWYRQILGQKVEFLVSFYNNEISEKSEIFDDQFSVERPDGSNFTLKIRSTKLEDSAMYFCASRGDSVGETQYFGPGTRLLVL.

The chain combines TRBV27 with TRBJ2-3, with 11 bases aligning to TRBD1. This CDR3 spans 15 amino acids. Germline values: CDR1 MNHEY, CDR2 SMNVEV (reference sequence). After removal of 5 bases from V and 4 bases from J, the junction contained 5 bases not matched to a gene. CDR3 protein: CASSRWTGGSDTQYF. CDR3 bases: TGTGCCAGCAGTCGCTGGACAGGGGGCTCAGATACGCAGTATTTT.

The CDR3, as DNA: TGTGCCAGCACCACGACACTTGCCGACTCTGGAAACACCATATATTTT. This gives the protein CASTTTLADSGNTIYF. This sequence joins TRBV28 and TRBJ1-3; D gene uncertain. Germline CDR1 is MDHEN and CDR2 is SYDVKM. This CDR3 has 16 amino acids. Trimming took off 7 bases at V and 0 bases at J, with 16 bases between the two ends. The variable domain in full, completed from reference TRBV28 and TRBJ1-3, reads DVKVTQSSRYLVKRTGEKVFLECVQDMDHENMFWYRQDPGLGLRLIYFSYDVKMKEKGDIPEGYSVSREKKERFSLILESASTNQTSMYLCASTTTLADSGNTIYFGEGSWLTVV.

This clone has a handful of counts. In nucleotides, the CDR3 is TGTGCCAGCAGCTTAGCGCGAGAGACCGGGGAGCTGTTTTTT. This codes for CASSLARETGELFF. The chain combines TRBV7-9 with TRBJ2-2; D remains unclear. CDR1 SEHNR and CDR2 FQNEAQ come from the germline V gene (reference sequence). V was clipped by 0 bases and J by 5 bases, with 7 bases between them. The CDR3 is 14 residues long.

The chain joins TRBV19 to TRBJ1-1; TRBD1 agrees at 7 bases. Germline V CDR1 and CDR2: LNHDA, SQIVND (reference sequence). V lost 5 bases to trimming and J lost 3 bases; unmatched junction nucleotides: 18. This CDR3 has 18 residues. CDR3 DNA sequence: TGTGCCAGTAGTCCCCGACAGGGTATGGTCTTTCTTTACACTGAAGCTTTCTTT. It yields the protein CASSPRQGMVFLYTEAFF.